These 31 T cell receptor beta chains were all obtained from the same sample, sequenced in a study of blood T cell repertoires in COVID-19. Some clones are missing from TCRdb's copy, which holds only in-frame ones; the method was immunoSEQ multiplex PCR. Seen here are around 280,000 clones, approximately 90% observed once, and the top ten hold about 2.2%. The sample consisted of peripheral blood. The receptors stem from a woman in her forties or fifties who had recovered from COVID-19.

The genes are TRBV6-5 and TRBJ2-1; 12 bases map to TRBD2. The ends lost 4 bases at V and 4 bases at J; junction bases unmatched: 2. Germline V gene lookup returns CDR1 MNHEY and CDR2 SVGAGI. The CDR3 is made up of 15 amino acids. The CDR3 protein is CASSSSGRGYNEQFF. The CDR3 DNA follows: TGTGCCAGCAGTTCTAGCGGGAGGGGATACAATGAGCAGTTCTTC.

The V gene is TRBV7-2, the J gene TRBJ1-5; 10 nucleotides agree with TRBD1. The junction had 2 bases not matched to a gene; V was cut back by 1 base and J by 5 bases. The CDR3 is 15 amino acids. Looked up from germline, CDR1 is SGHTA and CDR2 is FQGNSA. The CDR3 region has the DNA TGTGCCAGCAGCTTAGGTGGGACAGGGGATCAGCCCCAGCATTTT. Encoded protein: CASSLGGTGDQPQHF.

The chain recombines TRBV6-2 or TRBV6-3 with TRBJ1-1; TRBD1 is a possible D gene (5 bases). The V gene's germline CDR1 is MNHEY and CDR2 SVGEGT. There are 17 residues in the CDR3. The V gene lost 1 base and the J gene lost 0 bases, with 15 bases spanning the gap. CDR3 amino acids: CASSYFSHRNLNTEAFF. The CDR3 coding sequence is TGTGCCAGCAGTTACTTCTCCCACAGGAACCTGAACACTGAAGCTTTCTTT.

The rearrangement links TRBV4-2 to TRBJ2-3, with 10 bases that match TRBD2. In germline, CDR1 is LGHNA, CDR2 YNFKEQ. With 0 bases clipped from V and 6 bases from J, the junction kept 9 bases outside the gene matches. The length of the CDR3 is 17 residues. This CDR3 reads CASSQDASGGAGDTQYF. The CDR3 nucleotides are TGTGCCAGCAGCCAAGATGCCAGCGGGGGGGCCGGGGATACGCAGTATTTT.

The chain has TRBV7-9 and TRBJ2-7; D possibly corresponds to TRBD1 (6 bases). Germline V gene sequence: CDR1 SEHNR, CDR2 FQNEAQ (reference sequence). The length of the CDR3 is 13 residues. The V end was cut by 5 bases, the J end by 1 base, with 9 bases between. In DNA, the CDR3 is TGTGCCAGCAGCCGGGACAATTCCTACGAGCAGTACTTC. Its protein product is CASSRDNSYEQYF.

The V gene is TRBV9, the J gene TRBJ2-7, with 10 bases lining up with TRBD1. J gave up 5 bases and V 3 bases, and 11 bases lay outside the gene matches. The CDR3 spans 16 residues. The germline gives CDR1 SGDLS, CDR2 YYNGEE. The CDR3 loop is CASSADPGQGTHEQYF. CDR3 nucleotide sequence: TGTGCCAGCAGCGCAGATCCGGGACAGGGGACGCACGAGCAGTACTTC.

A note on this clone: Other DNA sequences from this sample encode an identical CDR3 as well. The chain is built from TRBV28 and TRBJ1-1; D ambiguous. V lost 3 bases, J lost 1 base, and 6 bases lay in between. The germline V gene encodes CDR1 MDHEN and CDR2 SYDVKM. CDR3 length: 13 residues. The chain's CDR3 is CASSLGRNTEAFF. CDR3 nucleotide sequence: TGTGCCAGCAGTTTGGGCAGGAACACTGAAGCTTTCTTT.

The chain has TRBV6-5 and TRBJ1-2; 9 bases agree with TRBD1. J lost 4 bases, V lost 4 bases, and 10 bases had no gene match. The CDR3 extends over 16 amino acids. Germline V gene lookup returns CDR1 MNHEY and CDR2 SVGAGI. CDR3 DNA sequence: TGTGCCAGCAGTTTCAACATCCCGGGACAGGGCTATGGCTACACCTTC. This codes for CASSFNIPGQGYGYTF.

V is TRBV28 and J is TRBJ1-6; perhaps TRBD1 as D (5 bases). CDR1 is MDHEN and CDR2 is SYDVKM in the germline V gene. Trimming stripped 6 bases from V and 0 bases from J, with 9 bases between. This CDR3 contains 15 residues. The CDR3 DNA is TGTGCCAGCAGGGAGCAGGGCTCCTATAATTCACCCCTCCACTTT. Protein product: CASREQGSYNSPLHF. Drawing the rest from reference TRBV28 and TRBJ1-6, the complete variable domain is DVKVTQSSRYLVKRTGEKVFLECVQDMDHENMFWYRQDPGLGLRLIYFSYDVKMKEKGDIPEGYSVSREKKERFSLILESASTNQTSMYLCASREQGSYNSPLHFGNGTRLTVT.

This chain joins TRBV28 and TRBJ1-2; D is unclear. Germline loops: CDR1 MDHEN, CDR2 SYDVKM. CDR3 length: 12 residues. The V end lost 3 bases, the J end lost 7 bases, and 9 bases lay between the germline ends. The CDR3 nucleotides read TGTGCCAGCAGTTTCGGTCCTCTTGGCTACACCTTC. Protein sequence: CASSFGPLGYTF.

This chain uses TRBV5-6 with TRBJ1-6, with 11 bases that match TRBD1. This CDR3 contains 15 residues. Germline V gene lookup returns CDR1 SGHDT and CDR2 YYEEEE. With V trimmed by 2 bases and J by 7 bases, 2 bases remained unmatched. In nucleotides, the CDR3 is TGTGCCAGCAGCTTCGGGACAGGGGGAAATTCACCCCTCCACTTT. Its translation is CASSFGTGGNSPLHF. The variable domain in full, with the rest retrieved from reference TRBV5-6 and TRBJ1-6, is DAGVTQSPTHLIKTRGQQVTLRCSPKSGHDTVSWYQQALGQGPQFIFQYYEEEERQRGNFPDRFSGHQFPNYSSELNVNALLLGDSALYLCASSFGTGGNSPLHFGNGTRLTVT.

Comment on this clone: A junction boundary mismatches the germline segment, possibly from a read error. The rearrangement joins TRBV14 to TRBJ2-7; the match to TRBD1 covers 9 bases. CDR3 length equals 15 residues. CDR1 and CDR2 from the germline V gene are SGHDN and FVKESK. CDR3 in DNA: TGTGCCAACAGCTCACCGGGACAGGGTTCCTACGAGCAGTACTTC. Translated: CANSSPGQGSYEQYF.

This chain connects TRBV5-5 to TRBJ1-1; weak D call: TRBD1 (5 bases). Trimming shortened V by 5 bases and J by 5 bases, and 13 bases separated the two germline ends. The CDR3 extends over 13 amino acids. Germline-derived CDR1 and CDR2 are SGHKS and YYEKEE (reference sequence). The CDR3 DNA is TGTGCCAGCAGTCGGCTCGGGGGGACTGAAGCTTTCTTT. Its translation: CASSRLGGTEAFF.

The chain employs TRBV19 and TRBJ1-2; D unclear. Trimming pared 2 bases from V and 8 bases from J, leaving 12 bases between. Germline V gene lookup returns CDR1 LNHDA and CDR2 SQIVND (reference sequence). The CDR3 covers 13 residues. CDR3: CASSIPGVRGYTF. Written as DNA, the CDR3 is TGTGCCAGTAGTATACCAGGTGTTAGAGGCTACACCTTC.

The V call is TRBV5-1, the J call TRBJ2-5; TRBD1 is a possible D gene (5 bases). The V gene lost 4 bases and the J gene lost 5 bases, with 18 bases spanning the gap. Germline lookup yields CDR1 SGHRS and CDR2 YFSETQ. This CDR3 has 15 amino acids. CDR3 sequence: CASSPSTQRGETQYF. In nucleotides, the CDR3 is TGCGCCAGCAGCCCATCTACACAAAGGGGCGAGACCCAGTACTTC. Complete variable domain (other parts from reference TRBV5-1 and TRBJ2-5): KAGVTQTPRYLIKTRGQQVTLSCSPISGHRSVSWYQQTPGQGLQFLFEYFSETQRNKGNFPGRFSGRQFSNSRSEMNVSTLELGDSALYLCASSPSTQRGETQYFGPGTRLLVL.

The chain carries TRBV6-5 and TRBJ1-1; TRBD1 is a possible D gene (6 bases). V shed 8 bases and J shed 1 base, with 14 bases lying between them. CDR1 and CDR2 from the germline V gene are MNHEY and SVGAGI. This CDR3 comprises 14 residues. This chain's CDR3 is CASQKQGRNTEAFF. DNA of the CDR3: TGTGCCAGCCAAAAGCAGGGGCGGAACACTGAAGCTTTCTTT.

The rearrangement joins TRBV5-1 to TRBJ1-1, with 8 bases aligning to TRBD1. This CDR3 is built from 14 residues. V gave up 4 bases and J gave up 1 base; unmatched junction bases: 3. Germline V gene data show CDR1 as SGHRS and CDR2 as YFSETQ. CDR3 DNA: TGCGCCAGCAGCGACGGGACAGGGAACACTGAAGCTTTCTTT. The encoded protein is CASSDGTGNTEAFF.

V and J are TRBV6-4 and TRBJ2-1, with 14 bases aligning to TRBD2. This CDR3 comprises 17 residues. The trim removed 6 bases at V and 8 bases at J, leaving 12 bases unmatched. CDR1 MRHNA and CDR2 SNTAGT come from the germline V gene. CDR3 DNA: TGTGCCAGCAGGGGACCTCCGGGACTAGCGGGAGATCATGAGCAGTTCTTC. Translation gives CASRGPPGLAGDHEQFF.

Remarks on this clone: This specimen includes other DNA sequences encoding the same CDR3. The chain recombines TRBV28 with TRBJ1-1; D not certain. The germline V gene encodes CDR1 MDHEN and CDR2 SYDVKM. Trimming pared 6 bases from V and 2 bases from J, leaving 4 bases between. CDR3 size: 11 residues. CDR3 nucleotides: TGTGCCAGCAGATCTAACACTGAAGCTTTCTTT. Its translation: CASRSNTEAFF.

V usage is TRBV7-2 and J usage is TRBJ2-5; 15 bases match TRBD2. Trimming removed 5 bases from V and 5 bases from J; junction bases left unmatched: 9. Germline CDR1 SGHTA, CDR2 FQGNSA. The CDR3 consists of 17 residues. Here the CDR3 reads CASSPPGLAGGRETQYF. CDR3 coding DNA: TGTGCCAGCAGCCCGCCGGGACTAGCGGGGGGAAGGGAGACCCAGTACTTC. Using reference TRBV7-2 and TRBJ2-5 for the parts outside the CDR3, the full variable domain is GAGVSQSPSNKVTEKGKDVELRCDPISGHTALYWYRQSLGQGLEFLIYFQGNSAPDKSGLPSDRFSAERTGGSVSTLTIQRTQQEDSAVYLCASSPPGLAGGRETQYFGPGTRLLVL.

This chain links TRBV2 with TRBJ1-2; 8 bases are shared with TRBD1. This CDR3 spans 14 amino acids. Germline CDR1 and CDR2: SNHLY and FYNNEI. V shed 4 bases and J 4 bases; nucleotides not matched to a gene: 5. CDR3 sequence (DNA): TGTGCCAGCAGTGCCGACAGGGGAGGCTATGGCTACACCTTC. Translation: CASSADRGGYGYTF. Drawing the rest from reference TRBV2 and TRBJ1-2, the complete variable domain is EPEVTQTPSHQVTQMGQEVILRCVPISNHLYFYWYRQILGQKVEFLVSFYNNEISEKSEIFDDQFSVERPDGSNFTLKIRSTKLEDSAMYFCASSADRGGYGYTFGSGTRLTVV.

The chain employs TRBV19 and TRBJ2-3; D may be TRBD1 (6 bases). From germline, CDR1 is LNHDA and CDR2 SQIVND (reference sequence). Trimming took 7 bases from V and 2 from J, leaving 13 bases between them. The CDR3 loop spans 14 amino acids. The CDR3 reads CASKVDSATDTQYF. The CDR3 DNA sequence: TGTGCCAGTAAGGTGGACAGTGCCACAGATACGCAGTATTTT.

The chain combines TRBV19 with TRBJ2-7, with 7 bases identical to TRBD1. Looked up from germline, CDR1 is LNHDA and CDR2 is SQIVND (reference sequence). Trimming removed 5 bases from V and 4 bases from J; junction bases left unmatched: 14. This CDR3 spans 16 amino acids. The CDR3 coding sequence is TGTGCCAGTAGTGCGACAGGGTTCGGGGTCAAATACGAGCAGTACTTC. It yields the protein CASSATGFGVKYEQYF.

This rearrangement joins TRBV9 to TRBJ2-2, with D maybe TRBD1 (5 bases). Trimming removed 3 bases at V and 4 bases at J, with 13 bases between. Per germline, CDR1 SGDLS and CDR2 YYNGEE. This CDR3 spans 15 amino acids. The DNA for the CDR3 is TGTGCCAGCAGCGCCACAGGTCGCGGCACCGGGGAGCTGTTTTTT. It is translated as CASSATGRGTGELFF.

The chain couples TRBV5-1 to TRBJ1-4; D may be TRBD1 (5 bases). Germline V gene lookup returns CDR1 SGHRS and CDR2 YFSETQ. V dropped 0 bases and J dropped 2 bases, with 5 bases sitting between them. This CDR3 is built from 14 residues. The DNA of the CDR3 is TGCGCCAGCAGCTTGGCAGGGACTAATGAAAAACTGTTTTTT. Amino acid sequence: CASSLAGTNEKLFF. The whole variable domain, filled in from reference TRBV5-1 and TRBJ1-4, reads KAGVTQTPRYLIKTRGQQVTLSCSPISGHRSVSWYQQTPGQGLQFLFEYFSETQRNKGNFPGRFSGRQFSNSRSEMNVSTLELGDSALYLCASSLAGTNEKLFFGSGTQLSVL.

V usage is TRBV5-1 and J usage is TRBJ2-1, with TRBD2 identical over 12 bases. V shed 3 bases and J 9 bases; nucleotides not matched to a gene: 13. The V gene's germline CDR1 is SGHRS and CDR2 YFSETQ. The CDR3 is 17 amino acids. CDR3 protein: CASSSPGTSGSYGEQFF. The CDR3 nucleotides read TGCGCCAGCAGCTCCCCCGGGACTAGCGGGTCATACGGTGAGCAGTTCTTC.

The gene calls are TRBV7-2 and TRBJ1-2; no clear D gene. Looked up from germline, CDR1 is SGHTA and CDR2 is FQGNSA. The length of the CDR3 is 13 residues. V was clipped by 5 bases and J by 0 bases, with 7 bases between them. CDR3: CASSPTSNYGYTF. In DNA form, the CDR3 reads TGTGCCAGCAGCCCTACCTCTAACTATGGCTACACCTTC.

The CDR3 coding sequence is TGTGCCTGGAGTGTGGCTCAGAACTCTGGAAACACCATATATTTT. It yields the protein CAWSVAQNSGNTIYF. This chain connects TRBV30 to TRBJ1-3; D gene uncertain. The V gene's germline CDR1 is GTSNPN and CDR2 SVGIG (reference sequence). V was shortened by 0 bases and J by 0 bases, with 9 bases between the two germline ends. The CDR3 runs 15 residues.

CDR3 DNA: TGTGCCAGCAGCGCGGCCTACGCTCTAGCGGGCTACACAGATACGCAGTATTTT. The encoded protein is CASSAAYALAGYTDTQYF. V usage is TRBV9 and J usage is TRBJ2-3; the match to TRBD2 covers 8 bases. The germline V gene encodes CDR1 SGDLS and CDR2 YYNGEE. The CDR3 covers 18 residues. V shed 3 bases and J 2 bases; nucleotides not matched to a gene: 14. Combining the CDR3 with reference TRBV9 and TRBJ2-3 gives the whole variable domain DSGVTQTPKHLITATGQRVTLRCSPRSGDLSVYWYQQSLDQGLQFLIQYYNGEERAKGNILERFSAQQFPDLHSELNLSSLELGDSALYFCASSAAYALAGYTDTQYFGPGTRLTVL.

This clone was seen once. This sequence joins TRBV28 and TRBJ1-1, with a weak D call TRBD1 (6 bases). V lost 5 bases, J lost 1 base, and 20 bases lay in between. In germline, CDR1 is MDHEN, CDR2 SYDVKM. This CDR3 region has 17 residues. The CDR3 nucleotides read TGTGCCAGCAGTCTGAACAGGGCCCATAATCAGAACACTGAAGCTTTCTTT. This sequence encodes CASSLNRAHNQNTEAFF.

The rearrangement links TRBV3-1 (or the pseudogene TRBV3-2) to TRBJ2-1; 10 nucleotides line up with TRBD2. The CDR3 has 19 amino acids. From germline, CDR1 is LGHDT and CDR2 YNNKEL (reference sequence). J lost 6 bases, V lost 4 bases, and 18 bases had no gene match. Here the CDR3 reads CASSLNGPSGRRTRNEQFF. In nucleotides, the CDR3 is TGTGCCAGCAGCCTGAATGGGCCTAGCGGGAGACGTACCCGCAATGAGCAGTTCTTC.